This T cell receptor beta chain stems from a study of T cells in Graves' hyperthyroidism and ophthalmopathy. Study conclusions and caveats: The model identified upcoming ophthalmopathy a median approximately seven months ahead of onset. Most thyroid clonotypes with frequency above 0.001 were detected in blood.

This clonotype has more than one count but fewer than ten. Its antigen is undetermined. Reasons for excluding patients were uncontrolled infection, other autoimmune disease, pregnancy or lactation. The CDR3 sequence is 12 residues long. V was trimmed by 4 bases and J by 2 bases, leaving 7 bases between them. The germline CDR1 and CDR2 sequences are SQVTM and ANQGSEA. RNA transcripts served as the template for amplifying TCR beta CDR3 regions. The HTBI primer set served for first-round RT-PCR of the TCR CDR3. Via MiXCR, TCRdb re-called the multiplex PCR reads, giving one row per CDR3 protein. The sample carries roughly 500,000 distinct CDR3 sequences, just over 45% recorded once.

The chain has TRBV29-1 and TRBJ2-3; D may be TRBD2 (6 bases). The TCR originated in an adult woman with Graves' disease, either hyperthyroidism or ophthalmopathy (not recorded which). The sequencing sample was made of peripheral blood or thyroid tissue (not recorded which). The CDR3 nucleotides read TGCAGCGTTGGGGGGGACACAGATACGCAGTATTTT. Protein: CSVGGDTDTQYF.